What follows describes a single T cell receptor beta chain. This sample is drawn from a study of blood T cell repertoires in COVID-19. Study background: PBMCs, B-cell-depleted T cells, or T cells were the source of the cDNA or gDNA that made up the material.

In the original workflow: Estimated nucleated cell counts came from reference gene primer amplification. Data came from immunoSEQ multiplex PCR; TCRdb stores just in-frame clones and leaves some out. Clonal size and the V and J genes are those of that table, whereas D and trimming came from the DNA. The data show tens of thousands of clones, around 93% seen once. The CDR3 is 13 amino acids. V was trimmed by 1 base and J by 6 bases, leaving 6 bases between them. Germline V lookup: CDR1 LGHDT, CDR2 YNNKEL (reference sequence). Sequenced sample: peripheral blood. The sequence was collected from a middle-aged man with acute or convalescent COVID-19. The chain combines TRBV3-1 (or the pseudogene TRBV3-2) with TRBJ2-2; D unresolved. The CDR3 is CASSQVQPGELFF. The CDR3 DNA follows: TGTGCCAGCAGCCAAGTACAACCCGGGGAGCTGTTTTTT.